Shown below are 18 T cell receptor beta chains from a single sample sequenced in a study of blood T cell repertoires in COVID-19 (dated by TCRdb to the early 2020s). The library was produced with the immunoSEQ multiplex PCR assay. TCRdb provides this immuneACCESS table in a form limited to in-frame rearrangements. Some clones are lacking; in checked studies, under half of them reflect an unresolved V gene, and why the rest are absent is not known. This sample holds 150,000 to 200,000 clones; approximately 82% were observed only once. Roughly a fifth of the sample lies in the top ten. Material for sequencing was peripheral blood. The origin of the receptors is a woman between 70 and 85 years old who had recovered from COVID-19.

The V call is TRBV5-1, the J call TRBJ2-7; 9 bases match TRBD1. The CDR3 runs to 13 residues. V lost 3 bases to trimming and J lost 3 bases; unmatched junction nucleotides: 1. Germline V gene lookup returns CDR1 SGHRS and CDR2 YFSETQ. The CDR3 protein is CASSWGQGYEQYF. Written as DNA, the CDR3 is TGCGCCAGCAGCTGGGGACAGGGCTACGAGCAGTACTTC.

The gene calls are TRBV5-1 and TRBJ1-2; D perhaps matches TRBD1 (5 bases). The germline V gene encodes CDR1 SGHRS and CDR2 YFSETQ. CDR3 length: 13 amino acids. V was trimmed by 4 bases and J by 8 bases, leaving 15 bases between them. CDR3 region: CASSADTSGGYTF. The CDR3 nucleotides read TGCGCCAGCAGCGCGGACACCAGCGGGGGCTACACCTTC.

CDR3 bases: TGTGCCAGCAGCCAAGGACGGAGGGGGACCCAGTACTTC. Its protein product is CASSQGRRGTQYF. The chain carries TRBV3-1 (or the pseudogene TRBV3-2) and TRBJ2-5; a possible D gene is TRBD2 (6 bases). CDR1 LGHDT and CDR2 YNNKEL come from the germline V gene (reference sequence). The CDR3 has 13 amino acids. V was shortened by 1 base and J by 7 bases, with 10 bases between the two germline ends.

This rearrangement joins TRBV3-1 (or the pseudogene TRBV3-2) to TRBJ1-2; D ambiguous. The CDR3 runs 14 residues. CDR1 and CDR2 from the germline V gene are LGHDT and YNNKEL (reference sequence). V shed 1 base and J shed 8 bases, with 14 bases lying between them. CDR3 in DNA: TGTGCCAGCAGCCAAGCGGGTATGGGTGGGGGCTACACCTTC. Translating it yields CASSQAGMGGGYTF.

This sequence joins TRBV29-1 and TRBJ2-7; D is perhaps TRBD2 (5 bases). Germline lookup yields CDR1 SQVTM and CDR2 ANQGSEA. V dropped 7 bases and J dropped 7 bases, with 14 bases sitting between them. CDR3 length: 11 residues. This CDR3 is CSAGPSGEQYF. The CDR3 DNA sequence: TGCAGCGCCGGTCCCTCGGGGGAGCAGTACTTC.

The V and J genes are TRBV15 and TRBJ2-1; 7 bases map to TRBD1. The CDR3 has 15 amino acids. Trimming removed 5 bases from V and 7 bases from J; junction bases left unmatched: 11. Germline assignment: CDR1 LNHNV and CDR2 YYDKDF (reference sequence). The CDR3 DNA is TGTGCCACCAGCCCCAGACAGGGTTATTTGAATGAGCAGTTCTTC. This gives the protein CATSPRQGYLNEQFF.

The rearrangement links TRBV7-3 to TRBJ2-3, with 10 bases lining up with TRBD2. After removal of 5 bases from V and 0 bases from J, the junction contained 8 bases not matched to a gene. The length of the CDR3 is 17 residues. Germline V gene sequence: CDR1 SGHTA, CDR2 FQGTGA. CDR3 in DNA: TGTGCCAGCAGCCCACCCCCAGCGGGGGGGAGCACAGATACGCAGTATTTT. This encodes CASSPPPAGGSTDTQYF.

A single count supports this clone. The chain recombines TRBV10-1 with TRBJ2-7; 10 bases match TRBD2. CDR1 WNHNN and CDR2 SYGVQD come from the germline V gene (reference sequence). V was pared by 2 bases and J by 3 bases, with 7 bases of the junction left unmatched. The CDR3 has 16 residues. CDR3 nucleotide sequence: TGCGCCAGCAGTGAGGGTGAGCGGGAGGGTCTCTACGAGCAGTACTTC. It encodes CASSEGEREGLYEQYF.

The J gene is TRBJ2-5, the V gene TRBV5-1; TRBD2 matches at 11 bases. The CDR3 has 14 amino acids. CDR1 and CDR2 (germline): SGHRS, YFSETQ. With 4 bases clipped from V and 5 bases from J, the junction kept 4 bases outside the gene matches. CDR3 protein: CASSKGLAVETQYF. DNA for the CDR3: TGCGCCAGCAGCAAGGGACTAGCGGTGGAGACCCAGTACTTC.

The rearrangement joins TRBV7-2 to TRBJ1-1; tentative D call: TRBD1 (6 bases). CDR1 and CDR2 from the germline V gene are SGHTA and FQGNSA. CDR3 size: 15 residues. The V gene lost 0 bases and the J gene lost 5 bases, with 13 bases spanning the gap. The CDR3 spells CASSLAGWGQTEAFF. The CDR3 DNA reads TGTGCCAGCAGCTTAGCGGGGTGGGGGCAGACTGAAGCTTTCTTT.

The chain has TRBV29-1 and TRBJ2-7; 11 bases are a match to TRBD1. Germline CDR1 is SQVTM and CDR2 is ANQGSEA. With 3 bases clipped from V and 10 bases from J, the junction kept 8 bases outside the gene matches. This CDR3 comprises 13 residues. This CDR3 is CSVDGGQGARQYF. In nucleotides, the CDR3 is TGCAGCGTTGACGGCGGACAGGGGGCGCGTCAGTACTTC.

The chain combines TRBV6-5 with TRBJ1-2, with TRBD1 matching over 8 bases. The germline V gene encodes CDR1 MNHEY and CDR2 SVGAGI. V shed 2 bases, J shed 11 bases, and the junction held 7 bases outside the gene matches. The CDR3 extends over 13 amino acids. CDR3 bases: TGTGCCAGCAGTTACACCAGGGGGCGTTGGTACACCTTC. Amino acids: CASSYTRGRWYTF.

A single count supports this clone. The chain couples TRBV5-4 to TRBJ2-3; no clear D gene. Germline-derived CDR1 and CDR2 are SGHNT and YYREEE (reference sequence). V was shortened by 4 bases and J by 4 bases, with 10 bases between the two germline ends. CDR3 length equals 13 residues. CDR3 residues: CASSPILADTQYF. DNA for the CDR3: TGTGCCAGCAGCCCCATCCTAGCAGATACGCAGTATTTT.

The rearrangement links TRBV7-3 to TRBJ2-1; 9 nucleotides agree with TRBD1. The V gene end was trimmed by 5 bases and the J gene end by 15 bases; junction bases not matched to a gene: 14. CDR3 length equals 14 residues. Germline CDR1 and CDR2: SGHTA and FQGTGA. The CDR3: CASSPPGQGTPPFF. The CDR3 DNA sequence: TGTGCCAGCAGCCCCCCGGGACAGGGAACCCCGCCGTTCTTC.

The V call is TRBV7-3, the J call TRBJ1-2, with 9 bases fitting TRBD1. Germline CDR1 is SGHTA and CDR2 is FQGTGA. V shed 5 bases, J shed 2 bases, and the junction held 6 bases outside the gene matches. The CDR3 covers 15 residues. CDR3 in amino acids: CASSPTGGENYGYTF. The CDR3 region has the DNA TGTGCCAGCAGCCCTACAGGGGGCGAGAACTATGGCTACACCTTC.

J is TRBJ1-1 and V is TRBV19; D not certain. Germline CDR1 LNHDA, CDR2 SQIVND (reference sequence). V shed 2 bases and J shed 3 bases, with 16 bases lying between them. The CDR3 length is 16 residues. For the CDR3, the DNA is TGTGCCAGTAGTATAAGTCGCGGGAAGAGGGACACTGAAGCTTTCTTT. Encoded protein: CASSISRGKRDTEAFF.

The chain employs TRBV10-3 and TRBJ1-2; 9 bases are a match to TRBD1. This CDR3 region has 18 residues. The germline gives CDR1 ENHRY, CDR2 SYGVKD. With V trimmed by 4 bases and J by 2 bases, 14 bases remained unmatched. CDR3 sequence (DNA): TGTGCCATCAGTGGCCTTCGGGAACAGGGGGCGTTAAACTATGGCTACACCTTC. It specifies CAISGLREQGALNYGYTF.

The chain links TRBV18 to TRBJ2-2; D perhaps matches TRBD2 (5 bases). The V and J ends lost 6 bases and 0 bases respectively, with 14 bases between them. Germline V gene sequence: CDR1 KGHSH, CDR2 LQKENI. The CDR3 covers 16 residues. Here the CDR3 reads CASSPTTTANTGELFF. In DNA form, the CDR3 reads TGTGCCAGCTCCCCTACGACTACTGCGAACACCGGGGAGCTGTTTTTT. The whole variable domain, filled in from reference TRBV18 and TRBJ2-2, reads NAGVMQNPRHLVRRRGQEARLRCSPMKGHSHVYWYRQLPEEGLKFMVYLQKENIIDESGMPKERFSAEFPKEGPSILRIQQVVRGDSAAYFCASSPTTTANTGELFFGEGSRLTVL.